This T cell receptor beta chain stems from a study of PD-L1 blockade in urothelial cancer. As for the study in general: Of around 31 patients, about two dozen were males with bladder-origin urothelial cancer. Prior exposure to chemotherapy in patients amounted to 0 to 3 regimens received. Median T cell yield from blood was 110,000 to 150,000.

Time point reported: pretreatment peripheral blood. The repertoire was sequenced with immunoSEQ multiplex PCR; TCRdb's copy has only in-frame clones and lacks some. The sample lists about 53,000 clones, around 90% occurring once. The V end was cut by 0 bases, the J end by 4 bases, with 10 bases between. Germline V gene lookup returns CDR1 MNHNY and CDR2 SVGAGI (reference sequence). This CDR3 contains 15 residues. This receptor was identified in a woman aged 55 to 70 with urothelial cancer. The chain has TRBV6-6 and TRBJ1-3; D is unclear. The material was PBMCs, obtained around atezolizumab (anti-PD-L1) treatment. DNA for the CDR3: TGTGCCAGCAGTTACTCGTCGGTAACCGGAAACACCATATATTTT. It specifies CASSYSSVTGNTIYF.